This T cell receptor beta chain was sequenced during a study of T cells in Graves' hyperthyroidism and ophthalmopathy. General study points: Clonotypes that were expanded in thyroid above 0.001 mostly appeared in blood too.

About this clonotype: Its antigen remains unknown.

RNA transcripts served as the template for amplifying TCR beta CDR3 regions. Carried out on the TCR CDR3, a first-round RT-PCR used the HTBI primer set. MiXCR was run by TCRdb on the multiplex PCR reads, yielding one entry per CDR3 protein. Of approximately 370,000 distinct CDR3 sequences listed, about 15% were seen once; the top ten hold approximately 32%. The CDR3 is 16 amino acids. Trimming at V came to 0 bases and at J to 4 bases, leaving 3 bases not matched to a gene. Germline CDR1 reads SGHDT; CDR2 reads YYEEEE. The study defined stable Graves' hyperthyroidism as no ophthalmopathy progression within 18 months. Diagnostic decisions used clinical symptoms, serum thyroxine and TRAb, thyroid ultrasound and orbital computed tomography.

The chain has TRBV5-6 and TRBJ1-6; TRBD1 agrees at 8 bases. The sequence came from a woman in her twenties or thirties with Graves' hyperthyroidism. The sample comprised blood. The CDR3 coding sequence is TGTGCCAGCAGCTTGGTGGGACAGGCTTATAATTCACCCCTCCACTTT. Amino acid sequence: CASSLVGQAYNSPLHF.